The entry below describes one TCR beta chain. Compared with germline, one end of the junction differs, possibly owing to a read error. The data stem from a study of T cells in Graves' hyperthyroidism and ophthalmopathy. The germline gives CDR1 LNHDA, CDR2 SQIVND (reference sequence). The CDR3 loop spans 11 amino acids. From RNA transcripts, TCR beta CDR3 regions were amplified. A set of HTBI primers served as the primers for a first-round RT-PCR of the TCR CDR3. TCRdb recomputed calls from the multiplex PCR reads with MiXCR, one row per CDR3 protein. The repertoire holds some 250,000 distinct CDR3 sequences, with over 12% as singletons.

This chain uses TRBV19 with TRBJ1-1; no firm D call. What was sequenced was blood. This sequence originates from a woman in her forties or fifties with Graves' hyperthyroidism that later progressed to Graves' ophthalmopathy. Here the CDR3 DNA reads TGTGCCAGTAGTGTATACACGGAAGCTTTCTTT. Translation: CASSVYTEAFF.